The 10 T cell receptor beta chains below were found in one sample sequenced in a study of blood T cell repertoires in COVID-19. Method: immunoSEQ multiplex PCR; TCRdb's copy keeps in-frame clones and lacks some. The sample lists around 300,000 clones; around 87% were seen once. The sample taken for sequencing was PBMCs or T cells enriched from blood (not recorded which). These receptors all stem from a woman aged 18-30 years with acute COVID-19.

This clone has just one count. The junction and the germline gene differ at one end; a read error may be behind it. This chain uses TRBV28 with TRBJ1-4, with D hard to call. CDR3 length equals 11 residues. Germline lookup yields CDR1 MDHEN and CDR2 SYDVKM. CDR3 in amino acids: CASSGNTDRSF. The CDR3 nucleotides are TGTGCCAGCAGTGGAAACACGGATAGGAGCTTT.

V usage is TRBV28 and J usage is TRBJ2-1; D perhaps matches TRBD2 (5 bases). CDR1 and CDR2 (germline): MDHEN, SYDVKM. This CDR3 has 15 residues. The V end was cut by 2 bases, the J end by 6 bases, with 14 bases between. The CDR3 sequence: CASSLRASFPNEQFF. The DNA of the CDR3 is TGTGCCAGCAGTTTACGGGCTAGCTTTCCCAATGAGCAGTTCTTC.

This chain links TRBV29-1 with TRBJ1-1; no clear D gene. CDR1 and CDR2 from the germline V gene are SQVTM and ANQGSEA. This CDR3 spans 11 amino acids. Trimming removed 6 bases from V and 0 bases from J, with 5 bases in between. The CDR3 here is CSVHMNTEAFF. The CDR3, as DNA: TGCAGCGTGCACATGAACACTGAAGCTTTCTTT.

In its sample, this clone was seen once. The rearrangement links TRBV7-9 to TRBJ2-2, with D perhaps matching TRBD2 (5 bases). The V and J ends lost 5 bases and 7 bases respectively, with 8 bases between them. Germline-derived CDR1 and CDR2 are SEHNR and FQNEAQ (reference sequence). The CDR3 loop spans 12 amino acids. This CDR3 is CASSPRGGELFF. The CDR3 DNA reads as TGTGCCAGCAGCCCTCGGGGCGGGGAGCTGTTTTTT.

V gene TRBV10-3 combines with J gene TRBJ1-2; 7 positions agree with TRBD1. Germline loops: CDR1 ENHRY, CDR2 SYGVKD. The J segment lost 4 bases and the V segment lost 10 bases, leaving 3 bases of the junction unmatched. This CDR3 region has 11 residues. The CDR3 sequence is CATEGAYGYTF. CDR3 coding DNA: TGTGCCACCGAGGGGGCCTATGGCTACACCTTC.

Notes on this clone: Other nucleotide sequences in the sample specify the same CDR3. The chain joins TRBV28 to TRBJ2-7; D is unclear. Germline V gene data show CDR1 as MDHEN and CDR2 as SYDVKM. Trimming left V 2 bases short and J 3 bases short, with 5 bases between. This CDR3 region has 12 residues. The CDR3 spells CASSLPRYEQYF. The DNA of the CDR3 is TGTGCCAGCAGTTTACCCCGCTACGAGCAGTACTTC.

V gene TRBV28 combines with J gene TRBJ1-3; 10 bases line up with TRBD1. This CDR3 is built from 16 residues. Germline lookup yields CDR1 MDHEN and CDR2 SYDVKM. The ends lost 3 bases at V and 8 bases at J; junction bases unmatched: 10. The CDR3 protein is CASSFLDRGPGDTIYF. The CDR3 DNA reads as TGTGCCAGCAGTTTTCTCGACAGGGGGCCCGGGGACACCATATATTTT. Full variable domain (outside the CDR3, taken from reference TRBV28 and TRBJ1-3): DVKVTQSSRYLVKRTGEKVFLECVQDMDHENMFWYRQDPGLGLRLIYFSYDVKMKEKGDIPEGYSVSREKKERFSLILESASTNQTSMYLCASSFLDRGPGDTIYFGEGSWLTVV.

V is TRBV19 and J is TRBJ2-1, with a possible D match to TRBD1 (6 bases). Trimming pared 7 bases from V and 7 bases from J, leaving 17 bases between. The CDR3 covers 14 residues. Germline CDR1 LNHDA, CDR2 SQIVND (reference sequence). In nucleotides, the CDR3 is TGTGCCAGTAACCCAACCTGGCAGGGGAATGAGCAGTTCTTC. Its protein product is CASNPTWQGNEQFF.

V gene TRBV30 combines with J gene TRBJ1-4, with 8 bases aligning to TRBD1. Germline-derived CDR1 and CDR2 are GTSNPN and SVGIG (reference sequence). Trimming took 4 bases from V and 7 from J; bases not matched to a gene: 5. The CDR3 consists of 13 residues. CDR3 loop: CAWTTGGSEKLFF. The DNA for the CDR3 is TGTGCCTGGACTACAGGGGGGAGTGAAAAACTGTTTTTT.

The V gene is TRBV27, the J gene TRBJ2-3; unclear D gene. This CDR3 has 13 residues. Trimming pared 5 bases from V and 2 bases from J, leaving 8 bases between. From germline, CDR1 is MNHEY and CDR2 SMNVEV (reference sequence). The CDR3 DNA reads as TGTGCCAGCAGTAGCCCACTCACAGATACGCAGTATTTT. Encoded protein: CASSSPLTDTQYF.